These T cell receptor beta chains were read from a single sample in a study of T cell responses to AZD1222 COVID-19 vaccine. Assay used: immunoSEQ multiplex PCR; TCRdb lists only in-frame clones, some missing. The table lists roughly 150,000 clones, around 90% of them singletons. The sequenced sample was peripheral blood, obtained on day 0 of AZD1222 vaccination. The origin of the receptors is an adult in good health. The CDR3 runs from the conserved cysteine through the conserved F or W. The D gene is left open where the match is weak. Clone size is given for some rows only: seen once, a few or many times, or a class if the clone is expanded.

clone size	V gene	CDR3 length	J gene	D gene	CDR3 DNA	CDR3 protein
-	TRBV18	15	TRBJ1-2	-	TGTGCCAGCTCACCCGAAGACCCGGGATCCTATGGCTACACCTTC	CASSPEDPGSYGYTF
-	TRBV7-8	14	TRBJ2-1	-	TGTGCCAGCCTCCCCAGCAGCTCCTACAATGAGCAGTTCTTC	CASLPSSSYNEQFF
-	TRBV5-1	16	TRBJ1-1	-	TGCGCCAGCAGCTTGGTGGCAGTTGGGATGAACACTGAAGCTTTCTTT	CASSLVAVGMNTEAFF
-	TRBV5-1	16	TRBJ1-2	TRBD1	TGCGCCAGCAGCCCGACTACCAGGGACAGGTTCTATGGCTACACCTTC	CASSPTTRDRFYGYTF
-	TRBV18	17	TRBJ1-1	-	TGTGCCAGCTCACTCATAAGAAGCAGCGACTTGGGGACTGAAGCTTTCTTT	CASSLIRSSDLGTEAFF
once	TRBV6-5	13	TRBJ2-2	-	TGTGCCAGCCAGCCAGGGGATCCCGGGGAGCTGTTTTTT	CASQPGDPGELFF
-	TRBV15	15	TRBJ1-6	TRBD1	TGTGCCACCCGGACAGGGGGTGGGACGGGGACACCCCTCCACTTT	CATRTGGGTGTPLHF
-	TRBV18	14	TRBJ1-5	-	TGTGCCAGCTCCCCAGCTCCAGGATATCAGCCCCAGCATTTT	CASSPAPGYQPQHF
-	TRBV21-1	13	TRBJ1-2	-	TGTGCCAGCAGCCTAGGGGCAGCCTATGGCTACACCTTC	CASSLGAAYGYTF
-	TRBV20-1	11	TRBJ1-6	-	TGCAGTGCTTCCGGACCTACCAGGCTCCACTTT	CSASGPTRLHF
-	TRBV4-1	16	TRBJ2-3	TRBD2	TGCGCCAGCAGCCCTAGGACTAGCGGGAGCACAGATACGCAGTATTTT	CASSPRTSGSTDTQYF
-	TRBV6-5	15	TRBJ1-2	-	TGTGCCAGCAGGGGCTCTTTGGGGATAGCGGGTGGCTACACCTTC	CASRGSLGIAGGYTF
-	TRBV11-3	13	TRBJ2-7	-	TGTGCCAGCAGCTTATCGGGCTCCTACGAGCAGTACTTC	CASSLSGSYEQYF
-	TRBV5-4	17	TRBJ2-2	TRBD2	TGTGCCAGCAGCTTTGGACTAGCGGGAGGGCCGGCCGGGGAGCTGTTTTTT	CASSFGLAGGPAGELFF
few	TRBV6-1	14	TRBJ1-2	-	TGTGCCAGCAGTGAAGACAGTAGTTTCTATGGCTACACCTTC	CASSEDSSFYGYTF